The present entry profiles one T cell receptor (beta chain) with its context. The target of this receptor is not known. No base-level quality is on record; no much larger clone is a single base apart. CDR1 and CDR2 were assigned from the germline V gene (reference sequence) as SEHNR and FQNEAQ. From its cysteine to its phenylalanine, the CDR3 spans 14 amino acids. Just CDR3 DNA is preserved here, 42 bases in frame from base 1. V is shortened by 5 bases, J by 4 bases, and the region joining them spans 13 bases. The data originate from a study of shared clonotypes between healthy human individuals (dated by TCRdb to the early 2020s). Background on the whole study: A few men and a couple of women, aged 18 to 49 years, made up the cohort. For each donor, CD4 naive and CD4 memory were each run on three plates, CD8 naive on two plates, and CD8 memory on one plate. Blood TCR repertoires of roughly five healthy adults were deeply sequenced to estimate repertoire size and the extent of clonotype sharing between individuals. To increase sequencing depth and limit assay-specific biases, TCR repertoire library preparation and sequencing were carried out by different laboratories using diverse techniques. Each donor's leukapheresis produced roughly between roughly 0.85 and 10 billion PBMCs.

Using the deep immunoSEQ assay, multiplex PCR amplified TCR CDR3 regions from genomic DNA. Extracted genomic DNA from each cell subset was spread evenly across all wells of several immunoSEQ 96-well plates, with each plate serving as a replicate. For sorted subsets, about 200 ng genomic DNA, equal to 25,000 to 35,000 T cell genomes, was loaded into each replicate PCR. Purified libraries were measured with a Qubit 3.0 fluorometer, size-checked on a Bioanalyzer 2100, and measured again with the KAPA Library Quantification kit. A separate single-read 150-cycle Illumina NextSeq 550 flow cell was used to sequence each immunoSEQ 96-well plate. The original methods were these. Because only junctional sequences without quality scores were contained in the immunoSEQ output, filtering matching that applied to full-length reads could not be performed. Sequences were annotated with PyIR, a Python wrapper for IgBLAST v1.9, and V/J genes and CDR3 were assigned using IMGT germline references. Reads with weak V/J assignments (E-value above 1e-6), missing CDR3, stop codons, out-of-frame junctions, or ambiguous translated residues were removed. V3J clonotypes were defined by identical inferred V gene, J gene, and CDR3 amino acid sequence. The percentage overlap between two repertoires was calculated by dividing the number of shared unique clonotypes by the size of the smaller repertoire. Repertoire richness was assessed with RTK rarefaction, the Chao1 estimator, and Recon v2.1 estimates of unobserved clonotypes. OLGA was used to compute generation probabilities for all TCRbeta clonotypes that the gDNA method yielded from a handful of donors. This is the immuneACCESS table as TCRdb keeps it, with only in-frame sequences that have V and J called. A part of the clones is gone; compared with another copy, unresolved V genes explain less than half, and the rest is unexplained. V, J and clone size are those of that table, while D and trimming were read from the DNA. The sample table contains approximately 620,000 clones; only one count was recorded for more than 95% of them. The biggest ten clones account for around 0.058% of the sample.

Donors were healthy HIV-negative adults with no recently reported acute infections or vaccinations. Every donor was a Caucasian adult living in Nashville, Tennessee, USA. CD4+ T cells were enriched through magnetic negative selection, after which naive cells were positively selected on CD45RA and the remaining negative fraction served as the memory subset. Blood was obtained by leukapheresis, after which PBMCs were separated by Ficoll-Histopaque density gradient centrifugation and cryopreserved in liquid nitrogen vapor phase. Analytical flow cytometry was used to check the purity and quantity of every magnetically sorted T cell population. Each sorted fraction had its genomic DNA isolated and then quantified by UV absorbance on a Nanodrop 2000c. Results the study describes overall, beyond this receptor: Because the study included only a small number of donors, the genetic and exposure-history diversity represented was limited. Across a few donors, around 5% of naive CD4, approximately 4% of naive CD8, 2% to 2.5% of memory CD4, and 0.4% to 0.45% of memory CD8 clonotypes were shared. Naive subsets generally had larger estimated clonotype richness than memory subsets did. Compared with non-shared clonotypes, clonotypes shared by all four sorted-subset donors had higher generation probabilities. Only blood was sampled, and tissue TCR repertoires likely differ from those in blood. Pairwise subsampling led to the expectation that sequencing depth would affect the degree of clonotype sharing among donors. Even with the large sequencing depth, rarefaction of the sorted-subset datasets indicated that sequencing was incomplete.

Material: naive CD4+ T cells sorted from blood. The cell subset or site label, read with the paper, signifies: CD45RA+ positively selected. The TCR was taken from a woman under 40 in good health. The V and J genes are TRBV7-9 and TRBJ2-3; the D gene is possibly TRBD2, with 6 bases matching. The CDR3 protein sequence reads: CASSQDGGPDTQYF. The nucleotide sequence reads as follows: TGTGCCAGCAGCCAAGACGGGGGTCCAGATACGCAGTATTTT. Joined to the reference TRBV7-9 and TRBJ2-3 proteins, this CDR3 gives the full variable domain: DTGVSQNPRHKITKRGQNVTFRCDPISEHNRLYWYRQTLGQGPEFLTYFQNEAQLEKSRLLSDRFSAERPKGSFSTLEIQRTEQGDSAMYLCASSQDGGPDTQYFGPGTRLTVL.